Given below is one T cell receptor beta chain in context. Repertoires were generated with immunoSEQ multiplex PCR, while TCRdb's copy carries only in-frame clones and drops some. The repertoire holds about 56,000 clones, with 89% as singletons. The sample originates from a study of blood T cell repertoires in COVID-19. Study-level background: Sites across the United States, Italy and Spain contributed samples from acute and convalescent COVID-19.

The Seattle patients, enrolled during active infection, were followed longitudinally. The TCR sequence derives from an older woman with COVID-19, enrolled during active disease. Sequenced input: peripheral blood.

CDR3 amino acids: CAWSTLRVYEQYF. CDR3 DNA: TGTGCCTGGAGTACTCTCAGGGTTTACGAGCAGTACTTC. The chain has TRBV30 and TRBJ2-7; the D gene is possibly TRBD1 (5 bases). The V gene's germline CDR1 is GTSNPN and CDR2 SVGIG (reference sequence). There are 13 residues in the CDR3. V was shortened by 2 bases and J by 4 bases, with 12 bases between the two germline ends.